What follows are 19 T cell receptor beta chains derived from one specimen sequenced in a study of blood T cell repertoires in COVID-19. The protocol was immunoSEQ multiplex PCR, while the TCRdb copy is restricted to in-frame clones and leaves out a portion. The table includes about 95,000 clones, about 89% detected once. Sequenced material: peripheral blood. All receptors derive from a human donor in a cohort sampled during active COVID-19.

This clone was seen a single time. J is TRBJ2-7 and V is TRBV7-2; TRBD1 matches at 7 bases. The CDR3 runs to 16 residues. With 2 bases clipped from V and 0 bases from J, the junction kept 7 bases outside the gene matches. Germline V gene sequence: CDR1 SGHTA, CDR2 FQGNSA. This CDR3 is CASSLFSGQVSYEQYF. DNA of the CDR3: TGTGCCAGCAGCTTATTTTCCGGACAGGTCTCCTACGAGCAGTACTTC.

V usage is TRBV19 and J usage is TRBJ1-5; 7 positions match TRBD1. J gave up 6 bases and V 6 bases, and 8 bases lay outside the gene matches. The germline gives CDR1 LNHDA, CDR2 SQIVND (reference sequence). The CDR3 totals 14 residues. The CDR3 coding sequence is TGTGCCAGTAGCCCACGGGACAGTCTTCAGCCCCAGCATTTT. Its translation is CASSPRDSLQPQHF.

The CDR3 DNA reads as TGCAGTGCTAGTTTCCCGGGGGGGCCGAATGAGCAGTTCTTC. It encodes CSASFPGGPNEQFF. The rearrangement links TRBV20-1 to TRBJ2-1, with 8 bases that match TRBD2. Germline V CDR1 and CDR2: DFQATT, SNEGSKA (reference sequence). This CDR3 has 14 residues. Losses at the gene ends were 3 bases for V and 7 bases for J; bases not matched to a gene: 8.

The chain links TRBV28 to TRBJ2-1; 7 positions match TRBD2. This CDR3 comprises 13 residues. Per germline, CDR1 MDHEN and CDR2 SYDVKM. Germline trimming cut 4 bases from V and 9 bases from J; bases unmatched to any gene: 6. The CDR3 is CASSSGGLFEQFF. In DNA form, the CDR3 reads TGTGCCAGCAGTTCGGGGGGACTTTTTGAGCAGTTCTTC.

This CDR3 is CASSFLRQGRVLFF. In DNA form, the CDR3 reads TGTGCCAGCAGTTTTCTGAGACAGGGTAGGGTGCTGTTTTTT. This chain joins TRBV27 and TRBJ1-4; 7 bases line up with TRBD1. Trimming took 3 bases from V and 14 from J; bases not matched to a gene: 12. The CDR3 sequence is 14 residues long. CDR1 and CDR2 from the germline V gene are MNHEY and SMNVEV (reference sequence).

The sample holds one count of this clone. This chain links TRBV6-5 with TRBJ1-2, with 7 bases fitting TRBD1. After removal of 5 bases from V and 8 bases from J, the junction contained 8 bases not matched to a gene. The germline CDR1 and CDR2 sequences are MNHEY and SVGAGI. The CDR3 runs to 13 residues. For the CDR3, the DNA is TGTGCCAGCAGTCTTACAGGGGCAGGCGGCTACACCTTC. It is translated as CASSLTGAGGYTF.

The chain carries TRBV3-1 (or the pseudogene TRBV3-2) and TRBJ2-7; 10 bases are shared with TRBD2. The CDR3 is made up of 15 amino acids. After removal of 0 bases from V and 3 bases from J, the junction contained 2 bases not matched to a gene. Germline CDR1 LGHDT, CDR2 YNNKEL (reference sequence). This CDR3 reads CASSQDRTSGYEQYF. The CDR3, as DNA: TGTGCCAGCAGCCAAGACCGGACTAGCGGCTACGAGCAGTACTTC.

In its sample, this clone was seen once. The V call is TRBV7-2, the J call TRBJ2-2, with TRBD2 matching over 8 bases. The J segment lost 0 bases and the V segment lost 2 bases, leaving 2 bases of the junction unmatched. CDR1 and CDR2 (germline): SGHTA, FQGNSA. The CDR3 extends over 16 amino acids. The CDR3: CASSLTGGANTGELFF. The CDR3 DNA is TGTGCCAGCAGCTTAACCGGGGGGGCGAACACCGGGGAGCTGTTTTTT.

This chain links TRBV5-4 with TRBJ1-1; D is possibly TRBD1 (5 bases). V was cut by 5 bases and J by 3 bases, with 11 bases left in between. The germline gives CDR1 SGHNT, CDR2 YYREEE (reference sequence). This CDR3 has 13 residues. The CDR3 sequence: CASSFRGYTEAFF. Written as DNA, the CDR3 is TGTGCCAGCAGTTTCCGGGGGTACACTGAAGCTTTCTTT.

The chain is built from TRBV7-9 and TRBJ1-4, with TRBD1 as a possible D gene (5 bases). CDR1 and CDR2 from the germline V gene are SEHNR and FQNEAQ (reference sequence). Deletions cut 5 bases from V and 3 bases from J, with 19 bases between. The CDR3 is 17 amino acids. CDR3 loop: CASSPTAAPGPNEKLFF. The CDR3 DNA follows: TGTGCCAGCAGCCCAACCGCGGCCCCAGGGCCTAATGAAAAACTGTTTTTT.

V and J are TRBV15 and TRBJ1-2, with D perhaps matching TRBD1 (6 bases). Germline CDR1 LNHNV, CDR2 YYDKDF (reference sequence). The CDR3 spans 16 residues. Deletions cut 0 bases from V and 6 bases from J, with 17 bases between. DNA of the CDR3: TGTGCCACCAGCAGAGATTCGGGTTTGACAGGTGATGGCTACACCTTC. Translated, it gives CATSRDSGLTGDGYTF.

This clone came up once. This sequence joins TRBV10-2 and TRBJ1-2; 8 nucleotides match TRBD1. J was trimmed by 4 bases and V by 7 bases; bases with no gene match: 11. Germline lookup yields CDR1 WSHSY and CDR2 SAAADI. The CDR3 length is 15 residues. The CDR3 loop is CASNVMTGEAYGYTF. The CDR3 bases are TGCGCCAGCAACGTAATGACAGGGGAGGCCTATGGCTACACCTTC.

This clone was found once. The gene calls are TRBV7-2 and TRBJ2-1; 12 bases match TRBD2. Germline lookup yields CDR1 SGHTA and CDR2 FQGNSA. The CDR3 is made up of 17 amino acids. The trim removed 0 bases at V and 4 bases at J, leaving 4 bases unmatched. The CDR3 here is CASSLARTSGAYNEQFF. CDR3 coding DNA: TGTGCCAGCAGCTTAGCCCGGACTAGCGGGGCTTACAATGAGCAGTTCTTC.

The chain has TRBV27 and TRBJ1-2; tentatively, D is TRBD1 (6 bases). Germline V gene lookup returns CDR1 MNHEY and CDR2 SMNVEV (reference sequence). The CDR3 sequence is 13 residues long. Trimming stripped 6 bases from V and 2 bases from J, with 10 bases between. CDR3 coding DNA: TGTGCCAGCAGCGTCGACAGGAACTATGGCTACACCTTC. Translated, it gives CASSVDRNYGYTF.

The CDR3 DNA sequence: TGCGCCAGCAGCCAAGGGGACAGGGGTGGGGATGAGCAGTTCTTC. It yields the protein CASSQGDRGGDEQFF. V usage is TRBV4-3 and J usage is TRBJ2-1, with 10 bases fitting TRBD1. Germline CDR1 LGHNA, CDR2 YSLEER. V was pared by 1 base and J by 8 bases, with 5 bases of the junction left unmatched. CDR3 length: 15 residues.

This clone was detected a few times. The chain carries TRBV20-1 and TRBJ1-5; 10 bases fit TRBD1. This CDR3 region has 14 residues. Germline CDR1 and CDR2: DFQATT and SNEGSKA (reference sequence). V was clipped by 3 bases and J by 4 bases; unmatched bases: 3. The CDR3 nucleotides are TGCAGTGCTAGTTCGGACAGGGGGAATCAGCCCCAGCATTTT. Translation: CSASSDRGNQPQHF.

The chain employs TRBV7-3 and TRBJ2-2; tentative D call: TRBD1 (5 bases). Germline CDR1 reads SGHTA; CDR2 reads FQGTGA. V lost 5 bases to trimming and J lost 6 bases, with 7 bases between them. The CDR3 sequence is 12 residues long. The CDR3 bases are TGTGCCAGCAGCCTAGGGGCCGGGGAGCTGTTTTTT. Its translation: CASSLGAGELFF. Looking up the rest from reference TRBV7-3 and TRBJ2-2 gives the full variable domain: GAGVSQTPSNKVTEKGKYVELRCDPISGHTALYWYRQSLGQGPEFLIYFQGTGAADDSGLPNDRFFAVRPEGSVSTLKIQRTERGDSAVYLCASSLGAGELFFGEGSRLTVL.

Only a few counts were recorded for this clone. The V and J genes are TRBV7-3 and TRBJ1-2; D is unclear. The CDR3 contains 13 residues. Looked up from germline, CDR1 is SGHTA and CDR2 is FQGTGA. Trimming took off 5 bases at V and 6 bases at J, with 13 bases between the two ends. CDR3 in amino acids: CASSQGGRDGYTF. CDR3 nucleotides: TGTGCCAGCAGCCAAGGCGGGCGAGATGGCTACACCTTC.

This sequence joins TRBV5-1 and TRBJ1-2, with 9 bases aligning to TRBD1. With V trimmed by 3 bases and J by 3 bases, 6 bases remained unmatched. The CDR3 covers 15 residues. Germline values: CDR1 SGHRS, CDR2 YFSETQ. CDR3 in amino acids: CASSWPGQGDYGYTF. CDR3 bases: TGCGCCAGCAGCTGGCCGGGACAGGGCGACTATGGCTACACCTTC.